Each of the 25 T cell receptor beta chains below was sequenced from the same sample in a study of neurological immune-mediated disorders. TCRdb called the 5' RACE reads again in MiXCR, with one record for every CDR3 protein. The sample lists tens of thousands of distinct CDR3 sequences, around 2.6% occurring once. The sequenced sample consisted of PBMCs. These receptors were taken from a woman younger than 45 with multiple sclerosis.

This clonotype has just a few counts. This sequence joins TRBV27 and TRBJ2-7; possible D gene TRBD2, 5 bases. CDR3 length equals 15 residues. The germline V and J ends were trimmed by 5 bases and 2 bases, with 16 bases remaining between them. In germline, CDR1 is MNHEY, CDR2 SMNVEV (reference sequence). The CDR3 DNA reads TGTGCCAGCAGTAGACCCGGGATAGGGCCCTACGAGCAGTACTTC. Protein sequence: CASSRPGIGPYEQYF.

This clonotype appeared many times. The chain recombines TRBV6-6 with TRBJ2-2; D possibly corresponds to TRBD1 (5 bases). The CDR3 sequence is 14 residues long. The V end lost 2 bases, the J end lost 7 bases, and 11 bases lay between the germline ends. The germline V gene encodes CDR1 MNHNY and CDR2 SVGAGI (reference sequence). DNA for the CDR3: TGTGCCAGCAGTTACGGTTTAGACAGCGGGGAGCTGTTTTTT. Amino acid sequence: CASSYGLDSGELFF.

This clonotype showed up many times. The chain combines TRBV20-1 with TRBJ2-1; TRBD2 aligns across 10 bases. This CDR3 region has 14 residues. Germline V gene lookup returns CDR1 DFQATT and CDR2 SNEGSKA (reference sequence). The J segment lost 10 bases and the V segment lost 0 bases, leaving 6 bases of the junction unmatched. In DNA, the CDR3 is TGCAGTGCTAGAGAGGATAGCGGGGGGTTGGAGCAGTTCTTC. Translated, it gives CSAREDSGGLEQFF.

This clonotype was seen ten or more times. The chain uses TRBV12-3 or TRBV12-4 and TRBJ1-4; a possible D gene is TRBD1 (5 bases). This CDR3 region has 13 residues. V lost 6 bases, J lost 12 bases, and 17 bases lay in between. The CDR3 nucleotides read TGTGCCAGCAGCCGGACTCTGTGGGGGGAACTGTTTTTT. The encoded protein is CASSRTLWGELFF.

This clonotype was seen many times. This rearrangement joins TRBV5-1 to TRBJ2-3; D not certain. The CDR3 is 13 residues long. Germline V gene lookup returns CDR1 SGHRS and CDR2 YFSETQ. Trimming removed 0 bases from V and 1 base from J, with 3 bases in between. CDR3 sequence reads: CASSLDGTDTQYF. As DNA, the CDR3 is TGCGCCAGCAGCTTGGACGGCACAGATACGCAGTATTTT.

This clonotype has ten or more counts. This sequence joins TRBV7-9 and TRBJ1-1; no clear D gene. Germline V gene lookup returns CDR1 SEHNR and CDR2 FQNEAQ (reference sequence). The V end lost 5 bases, the J end lost 1 base, and 14 bases lay between the germline ends. This CDR3 is 15 amino acids long. For the CDR3, the DNA is TGTGCCAGCAGCCCCCGTGCCCTTCGGAACACTGAAGCTTTCTTT. Its translation: CASSPRALRNTEAFF.

This clonotype has at least ten counts. This sequence joins TRBV5-1 and TRBJ1-1, with D perhaps TRBD1 (6 bases). Trimming shortened V by 3 bases and J by 1 base, and 13 bases separated the two germline ends. The CDR3 runs to 15 residues. Germline CDR1 SGHRS, CDR2 YFSETQ. As DNA, the CDR3 is TGCGCCAGCAGCTCGGGATGGACAGAGAACACTGAAGCTTTCTTT. It codes for CASSSGWTENTEAFF.

This clonotype was seen at least ten times. The chain carries TRBV3-1 and TRBJ1-1; TRBD1 aligns across 7 bases. The V segment lost 6 bases and the J segment 9 bases; nucleotides outside the gene matches: 4. The CDR3 has 11 amino acids. Germline CDR1 and CDR2: LGHDT and YNNKEL (reference sequence). CDR3 nucleotides: TGTGCCAGCAGACTGGGACAGAAAGCTTTCTTT. Translating it yields CASRLGQKAFF.

In its sample, this clonotype was seen many times. The chain couples TRBV4-3 to TRBJ2-1, with TRBD2 as a possible D gene (6 bases). The CDR3 loop spans 16 amino acids. Germline values: CDR1 LGHNA, CDR2 YSLEER. V shed 0 bases and J shed 5 bases, with 14 bases lying between them. CDR3 sequence reads: CASSQETGEPHNEQFF. The CDR3 nucleotides read TGCGCCAGCAGCCAAGAAACGGGAGAACCGCACAATGAGCAGTTCTTC.

This clonotype was seen ten or more times. The chain is built from TRBV7-2 and TRBJ2-1; a weak D match, TRBD2 (5 bases). Germline CDR1 and CDR2: SGHTA and FQGNSA. The CDR3 spans 13 residues. The ends were cut back, 4 bases at V and 5 bases at J, with 9 bases in the middle. CDR3 region: CASSWAGNNEQFF. CDR3 sequence (DNA): TGTGCCAGCAGCTGGGCGGGCAACAATGAGCAGTTCTTC.

Ten or more counts support this clonotype. J is TRBJ2-7 and V is TRBV7-8; D may be TRBD1 or TRBD2 (5 bases each). The CDR3 is 16 amino acids. Per germline, CDR1 SGHVS and CDR2 FQNEAQ. V shed 3 bases and J shed 2 bases, with 17 bases lying between them. CDR3 amino acids: CASSLVGGTEAYEQYF. CDR3 bases: TGTGCCAGCAGCTTGGTTGGTGGGACGGAAGCCTACGAGCAGTACTTC. Using reference TRBV7-8 and TRBJ2-7 for the parts outside the CDR3, the full variable domain is GAGVSQSPRYKVAKRGQDVALRCDPISGHVSLFWYQQALGQGPEFLTYFQNEAQLDKSGLPSDRFFAERPEGSVSTLKIQRTQQEDSAVYLCASSLVGGTEAYEQYFGPGTRLTVT.

Ten or more counts support this clonotype. V gene TRBV20-1 combines with J gene TRBJ1-5; D possibly corresponds to TRBD1 (6 bases). This CDR3 spans 14 amino acids. Trimming took off 4 bases at V and 5 bases at J, with 15 bases between the two ends. Germline V gene sequence: CDR1 DFQATT, CDR2 SNEGSKA (reference sequence). CDR3 sequence: CSATQSRGDQPQHF. The CDR3 region has the DNA TGCAGTGCTACTCAATCGAGGGGGGATCAGCCCCAGCATTTT.

The table lists this clonotype with many counts. The chain recombines TRBV24-1 with TRBJ2-1; D remains ambiguous. Trimming removed 1 base from V and 2 bases from J, with 5 bases in between. This CDR3 region has 14 residues. CDR1 and CDR2 (germline): KGHDR, SFDVKD. The CDR3 nucleotides are TGTGCCACCAGTGATTTAAACACCTACAATGAGCAGTTCTTC. This codes for CATSDLNTYNEQFF.

This clonotype has a count of ten or more. The chain has TRBV27 and TRBJ1-5; the match to TRBD1 covers 7 bases. CDR3 length equals 14 residues. Germline values: CDR1 MNHEY, CDR2 SMNVEV (reference sequence). After removal of 5 bases from V and 9 bases from J, the junction contained 10 bases not matched to a gene. The CDR3, as DNA: TGTGCCAGCAGTCATGACAGGGCGTTCGGGCCCCAGCATTTT. Its translation is CASSHDRAFGPQHF.

This clonotype was recorded many times. V is TRBV5-6 and J is TRBJ1-2; unclear D gene. CDR1 is SGHDT, CDR2 YYEEEE, per germline. This CDR3 has 15 amino acids. The V end was cut by 4 bases, the J end by 2 bases, with 15 bases between. This CDR3 reads CASSQEGFANYGYTF. DNA of the CDR3: TGTGCCAGCAGCCAAGAAGGATTCGCGAACTATGGCTACACCTTC. The complete variable domain, with remaining parts taken from reference TRBV5-6 and TRBJ1-2, reads DAGVTQSPTHLIKTRGQQVTLRCSPKSGHDTVSWYQQALGQGPQFIFQYYEEEERQRGNFPDRFSGHQFPNYSSELNVNALLLGDSALYLCASSQEGFANYGYTFGSGTRLTVV.

This clonotype was seen ten or more times. The V call is TRBV18, the J call TRBJ2-1; D ambiguous. The CDR3 contains 15 residues. Per the germline V gene, CDR1 is KGHSH and CDR2 is LQKENI. Trimming cost V 0 bases and J 8 bases, with 14 bases left between them. In DNA, the CDR3 is TGTGCCAGCTCACCACCGGCGATTAGCCCCCATGAGCAGTTCTTC. This codes for CASSPPAISPHEQFF. The entire variable domain, with the rest obtained from reference TRBV18 and TRBJ2-1, is as follows: NAGVMQNPRHLVRRRGQEARLRCSPMKGHSHVYWYRQLPEEGLKFMVYLQKENIIDESGMPKERFSAEFPKEGPSILRIQQVVRGDSAAYFCASSPPAISPHEQFFGPGTRLTVL.

This clonotype was picked up many times. The chain recombines TRBV5-1 with TRBJ2-4; weak D call: TRBD2 (5 bases). The V end lost 0 bases, the J end lost 5 bases, and 12 bases lay between the germline ends. The CDR3 runs to 15 residues. Germline loops: CDR1 SGHRS, CDR2 YFSETQ. The CDR3 protein is CASSLGDRDENIQYF. The CDR3 coding sequence is TGCGCCAGCAGCTTGGGGGATCGGGATGAAAACATTCAGTACTTC.

This clonotype appeared many times. The chain employs TRBV5-1 and TRBJ2-7, with D possibly matching TRBD1 (5 bases). V was pared by 0 bases and J by 7 bases, with 20 bases between. Germline CDR1 and CDR2: SGHRS and YFSETQ. This CDR3 contains 16 residues. The CDR3, as DNA: TGCGCCAGCAGCTTGGGGTCTACAGGATCGATCTTGGAGCAGTACTTC. Its protein is CASSLGSTGSILEQYF.

In its sample, this clonotype was seen many times. V gene TRBV6-5 combines with J gene TRBJ2-5, with D possibly TRBD2 on 6 matching bases. V lost 5 bases, J lost 5 bases, and 12 bases lay in between. The CDR3 contains 13 residues. In germline, CDR1 is MNHEY, CDR2 SVGAGI. The CDR3 sequence is CASSPRDPETQYF. The CDR3 DNA reads TGTGCCAGCAGTCCGCGGGATCCGGAGACCCAGTACTTC.

This clonotype was seen ten or more times. The chain combines TRBV27 with TRBJ1-5; D not certain. The germline CDR1 and CDR2 sequences are MNHEY and SMNVEV (reference sequence). This CDR3 is 13 amino acids long. V lost 6 bases to trimming and J lost 0 bases, with 6 bases between them. The CDR3 loop reads CASSWDSNQPQHF. As DNA, the CDR3 is TGTGCCAGCAGCTGGGATAGCAATCAGCCCCAGCATTTT.

There are a few counts of this clonotype. The chain combines TRBV7-9 with TRBJ1-1; D gene ambiguous. CDR3 length: 14 residues. Trimming shortened V by 1 base and J by 0 bases, and 6 bases separated the two germline ends. Germline CDR1 reads SEHNR; CDR2 reads FQNEAQ (reference sequence). The CDR3 sequence: CASSLEPLNTEAFF. CDR3 nucleotide sequence: TGTGCCAGCAGCTTAGAACCGTTGAACACTGAAGCTTTCTTT.

There are many counts of this clonotype. The gene calls are TRBV14 and TRBJ2-7; the D gene is possibly TRBD1 (5 bases). CDR1 SGHDN and CDR2 FVKESK come from the germline V gene. V was cut by 4 bases and J by 3 bases, with 13 bases left in between. CDR3 length: 14 amino acids. The chain's CDR3 is CASSLRTNSYEQYF. CDR3 in DNA: TGTGCCAGCAGCCTCCGGACAAATAGCTACGAGCAGTACTTC.

In its sample, this clonotype was seen many times. The chain has TRBV28 and TRBJ2-5; no clear D gene. CDR1 MDHEN and CDR2 SYDVKM come from the germline V gene. CDR3 length equals 16 residues. V dropped 1 base and J dropped 2 bases, with 14 bases sitting between them. This CDR3 is CASSLSPALSQETQYF. Written as DNA, the CDR3 is TGTGCCAGCAGTTTATCCCCGGCTTTAAGTCAAGAGACCCAGTACTTC.

This clonotype was counted ten times or more. V and J are TRBV5-1 and TRBJ1-1, with a tentative D call TRBD1 (6 bases). Germline lookup yields CDR1 SGHRS and CDR2 YFSETQ. This CDR3 is built from 13 residues. V lost 0 bases and J lost 5, with 8 bases in between. The CDR3 is CASSLAGETEAFF. The CDR3 nucleotides are TGCGCCAGCAGCTTGGCAGGGGAGACTGAAGCTTTCTTT.

This clonotype appeared many times. The V gene is TRBV5-1, the J gene TRBJ1-2; D is unclear. Germline V gene sequence: CDR1 SGHRS, CDR2 YFSETQ. This CDR3 is built from 14 residues. The V and J ends lost 0 bases and 6 bases respectively, with 12 bases between them. This CDR3 is CASSLGAGDHGYTF. Here the CDR3 DNA reads TGCGCCAGCAGCTTGGGTGCGGGTGATCATGGCTACACCTTC.